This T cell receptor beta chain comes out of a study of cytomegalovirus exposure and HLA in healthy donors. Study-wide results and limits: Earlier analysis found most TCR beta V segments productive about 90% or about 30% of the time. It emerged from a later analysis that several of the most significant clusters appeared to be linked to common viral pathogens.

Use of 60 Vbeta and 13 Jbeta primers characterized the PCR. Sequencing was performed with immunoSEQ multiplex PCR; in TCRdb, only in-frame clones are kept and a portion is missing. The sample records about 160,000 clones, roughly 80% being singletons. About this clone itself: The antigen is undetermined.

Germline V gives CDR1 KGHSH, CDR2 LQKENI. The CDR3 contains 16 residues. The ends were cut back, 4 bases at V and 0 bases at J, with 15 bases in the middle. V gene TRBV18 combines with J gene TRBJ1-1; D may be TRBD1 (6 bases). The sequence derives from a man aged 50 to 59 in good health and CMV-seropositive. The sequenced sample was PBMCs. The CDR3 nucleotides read TGTGCCAGCTCACGTTTTTCGGACAGCTTGAACACTGAAGCTTTCTTT. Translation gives CASSRFSDSLNTEAFF.